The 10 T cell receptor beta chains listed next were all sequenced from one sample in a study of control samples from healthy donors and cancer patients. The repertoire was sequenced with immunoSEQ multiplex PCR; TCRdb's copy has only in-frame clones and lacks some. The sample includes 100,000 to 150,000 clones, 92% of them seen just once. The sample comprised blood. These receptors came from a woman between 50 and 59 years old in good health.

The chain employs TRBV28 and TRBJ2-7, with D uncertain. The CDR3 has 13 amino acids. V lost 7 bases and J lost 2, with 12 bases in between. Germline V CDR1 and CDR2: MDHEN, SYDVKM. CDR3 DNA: TGTGCCAGCATTAGAAGATCAGCCTACGAGCAGTACTTC. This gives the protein CASIRRSAYEQYF.

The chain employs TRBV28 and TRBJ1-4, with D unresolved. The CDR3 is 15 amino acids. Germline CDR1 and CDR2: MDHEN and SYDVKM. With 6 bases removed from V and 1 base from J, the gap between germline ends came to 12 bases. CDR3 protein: CASSPYRLTNEKLFF. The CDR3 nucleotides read TGTGCCAGCAGCCCTTACAGATTAACTAATGAAAAACTGTTTTTT.

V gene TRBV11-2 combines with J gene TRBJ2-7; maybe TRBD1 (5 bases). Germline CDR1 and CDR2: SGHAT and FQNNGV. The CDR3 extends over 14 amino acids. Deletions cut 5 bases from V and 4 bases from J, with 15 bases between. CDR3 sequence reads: CASSPRTTVYEQYF. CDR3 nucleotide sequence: TGTGCCAGCAGCCCCCGGACGACAGTATACGAGCAGTACTTC.

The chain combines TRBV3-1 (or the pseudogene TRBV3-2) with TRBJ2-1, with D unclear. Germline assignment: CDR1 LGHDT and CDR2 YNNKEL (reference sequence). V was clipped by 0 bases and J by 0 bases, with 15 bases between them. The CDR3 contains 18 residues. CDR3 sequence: CASSQDSNFPRSYNEQFF. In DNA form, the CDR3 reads TGTGCCAGCAGCCAAGATAGCAACTTCCCCCGCTCCTACAATGAGCAGTTCTTC.

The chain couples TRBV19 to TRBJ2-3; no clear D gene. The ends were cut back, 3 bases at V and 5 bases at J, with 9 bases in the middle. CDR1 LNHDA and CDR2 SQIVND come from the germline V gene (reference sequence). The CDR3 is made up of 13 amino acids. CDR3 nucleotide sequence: TGTGCCAGTAGTATCGCAGGCGGAGATACGCAGTATTTT. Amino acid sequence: CASSIAGGDTQYF.

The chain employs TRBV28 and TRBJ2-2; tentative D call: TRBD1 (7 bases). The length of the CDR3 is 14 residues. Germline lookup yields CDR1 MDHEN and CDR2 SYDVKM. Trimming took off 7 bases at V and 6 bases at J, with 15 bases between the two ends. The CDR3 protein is CASIDRVAAGELFF. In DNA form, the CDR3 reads TGTGCCAGCATCGACAGGGTAGCGGCCGGGGAGCTGTTTTTT.

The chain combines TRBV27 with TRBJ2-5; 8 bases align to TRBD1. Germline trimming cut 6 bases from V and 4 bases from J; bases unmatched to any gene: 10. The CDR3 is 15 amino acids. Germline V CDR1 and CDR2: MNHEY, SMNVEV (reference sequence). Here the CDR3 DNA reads TGTGCCAGCAGATTGGGTGGGACAGGAGGAGAGACCCAGTACTTC. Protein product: CASRLGGTGGETQYF.

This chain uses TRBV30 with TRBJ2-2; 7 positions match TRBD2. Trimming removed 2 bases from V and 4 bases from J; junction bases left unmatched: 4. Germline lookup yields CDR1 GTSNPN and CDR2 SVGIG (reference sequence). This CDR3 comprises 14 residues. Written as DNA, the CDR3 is TGTGCCTGGAGTCAGACTAGCTTCACCGGGGAGCTGTTTTTT. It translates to CAWSQTSFTGELFF.

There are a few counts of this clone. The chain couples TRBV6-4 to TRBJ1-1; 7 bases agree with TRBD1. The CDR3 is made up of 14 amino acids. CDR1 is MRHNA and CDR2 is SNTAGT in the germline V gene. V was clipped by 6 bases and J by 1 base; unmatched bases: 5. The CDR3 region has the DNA TGTGCCAGCAGCGCAGGGGGAGCGAACACTGAAGCTTTCTTT. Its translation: CASSAGGANTEAFF.

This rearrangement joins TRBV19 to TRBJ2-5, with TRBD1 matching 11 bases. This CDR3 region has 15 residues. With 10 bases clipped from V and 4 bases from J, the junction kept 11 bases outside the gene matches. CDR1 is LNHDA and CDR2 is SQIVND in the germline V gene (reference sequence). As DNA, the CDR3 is TGTGCCACCTCCCCCCGGACAGGGGGCACAGAGACCCAGTACTTC. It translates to CATSPRTGGTETQYF.